The 32 T cell receptor beta chains below were found in one sample sequenced in a study of blood T cell repertoires in COVID-19. Sequencing used immunoSEQ multiplex PCR; TCRdb keeps in-frame clones, though not all of them. Here the sample spans approximately 89,000 clones, 87% being singletons. The sequenced sample was peripheral blood. The receptor set was obtained from a man aged 70-80 years with acute or convalescent COVID-19.

The gene calls are TRBV29-1 and TRBJ1-4; D unresolved. Germline V gene sequence: CDR1 SQVTM, CDR2 ANQGSEA. V lost 7 bases, J lost 8 bases, and 20 bases lay in between. The CDR3 runs to 14 residues. CDR3 in amino acids: CSARWGGAGEKLFF. In nucleotides, the CDR3 is TGCAGCGCGAGGTGGGGAGGCGCGGGGGAAAAACTGTTTTTT.

The chain uses TRBV6-5 and TRBJ1-6, with a weak D call TRBD1 (6 bases). Germline V CDR1 and CDR2: MNHEY, SVGAGI. Trimming took 8 bases from V and 10 from J, leaving 15 bases between them. The CDR3 runs 13 residues. The chain's CDR3 is CASWQGMGSPLHF. The CDR3 coding sequence is TGTGCCAGCTGGCAGGGGATGGGGTCACCCCTCCACTTT.

The chain couples TRBV19 to TRBJ1-5, with 7 nucleotides matching TRBD1. Germline values: CDR1 LNHDA, CDR2 SQIVND (reference sequence). The CDR3 runs 15 residues. With V trimmed by 5 bases and J by 1 base, 5 bases remained unmatched. The CDR3 DNA sequence: TGTGCCAGTAGTCGACAGGGTATGAGCAATCAGCCCCAGCATTTT. Translated, it gives CASSRQGMSNQPQHF.

V is TRBV2 and J is TRBJ1-1, with a tentative D call TRBD1 (5 bases). CDR1 is SNHLY and CDR2 is FYNNEI in the germline V gene. The CDR3 totals 13 residues. Trimming left V 6 bases short and J 1 base short, with 9 bases between. CDR3 in DNA: TGTGCCAGCAGCATGACAGAGAACACTGAAGCTTTCTTT. As protein: CASSMTENTEAFF.

This chain connects TRBV10-3 to TRBJ1-1; D is possibly TRBD1 (6 bases). The CDR3 totals 15 residues. From germline, CDR1 is ENHRY and CDR2 SYGVKD. Trimming pared 0 bases from V and 4 bases from J, leaving 12 bases between. For the CDR3, the DNA is TGTGCCATCAGTGAGTCGTTGGGGGCTGGCACTGAAGCTTTCTTT. Translated: CAISESLGAGTEAFF.

This clone has more than one count but fewer than ten. This rearrangement joins TRBV7-2 to TRBJ1-1; TRBD1 matches at 11 bases. CDR3 length: 16 residues. Germline CDR1 and CDR2: SGHTA and FQGNSA. The ends lost 5 bases at V and 4 bases at J; junction bases unmatched: 9. The DNA for the CDR3 is TGTGCCAGCAGCCCCCACGGGGGACAGGGGGTCACTGAAGCTTTCTTT. Protein: CASSPHGGQGVTEAFF.

The rearrangement joins TRBV29-1 to TRBJ1-1; unclear D gene. Germline loops: CDR1 SQVTM, CDR2 ANQGSEA. The CDR3 runs 13 residues. The V end was cut by 5 bases, the J end by 2 bases, with 12 bases between. CDR3 residues: CSVTGGTNTEAFF. CDR3 in DNA: TGCAGCGTTACGGGTGGAACAAACACTGAAGCTTTCTTT.

The chain recombines TRBV18 with TRBJ1-6; D perhaps matches TRBD1 (6 bases). Trimming left V 3 bases short and J 9 bases short, with 24 bases between. The CDR3 runs 18 residues. Germline CDR1 KGHSH, CDR2 LQKENI. Here the CDR3 DNA reads TGTGCCAGCTCACCGCGATCTACAGGGCCCCTTGACGGTTCACCCCTCCACTTT. Translation gives CASSPRSTGPLDGSPLHF.

The chain uses TRBV7-2 and TRBJ1-1, with a weak D call TRBD1 (6 bases). CDR1 SGHTA and CDR2 FQGNSA come from the germline V gene. Trimming removed 10 bases at V and 1 base at J, with 13 bases between. The CDR3 is 13 amino acids. The CDR3 coding sequence is TGTGCCACCGTGGGGGCGGGGAACACTGAAGCTTTCTTT. Amino acid sequence: CATVGAGNTEAFF.

The chain links TRBV28 to TRBJ1-3; D unresolved. The germline CDR1 and CDR2 sequences are MDHEN and SYDVKM. This CDR3 is 12 amino acids long. Here the CDR3 DNA reads TGTGCTACTCACAGCTCTGGAAACACCATATATTTT. Encoded protein: CATHSSGNTIYF. The whole variable domain, remainder taken from reference TRBV28 and TRBJ1-3, is DVKVTQSSRYLVKRTGEKVFLECVQDMDHENMFWYRQDPGLGLRLIYFSYDVKMKEKGDIPEGYSVSREKKERFSLILESASTNQTSMYLCATHSSGNTIYFGEGSWLTVV.

V gene TRBV12-3 or TRBV12-4 combines with J gene TRBJ1-2; D is unclear. The CDR3 runs 13 residues. The ends were cut back, 3 bases at V and 3 bases at J, with 8 bases in the middle. CDR3 nucleotides: TGTGCCAGCAGTTTGGAGTCCCACTATGGCTACACCTTC. Protein product: CASSLESHYGYTF.

V and J are TRBV11-2 and TRBJ2-3; D perhaps matches TRBD2 (6 bases). The CDR3 runs 17 residues. The V and J ends lost 6 bases and 0 bases respectively, with 19 bases between them. Germline CDR1 is SGHAT and CDR2 is FQNNGV. CDR3 coding DNA: TGTGCCAGCAGGCCGCCGTGGAGGGGCCTTAGCACAGATACGCAGTATTTT. It yields the protein CASRPPWRGLSTDTQYF.

V gene TRBV6-4 combines with J gene TRBJ2-3, with 8 bases aligning to TRBD1. CDR1 and CDR2 (germline): MRHNA, SNTAGT. The CDR3 length is 15 residues. Trimming removed 7 bases from V and 0 bases from J; junction bases left unmatched: 6. The CDR3 is CASKRTGRSTDTQYF. In nucleotides, the CDR3 is TGTGCCAGCAAGAGGACAGGGAGGAGCACAGATACGCAGTATTTT.

This chain links TRBV12-3 or TRBV12-4 with TRBJ1-1; D unresolved. V lost 3 bases to trimming and J lost 0 bases, with 5 bases between them. The CDR3 runs to 13 residues. CDR3 bases: TGTGCCAGCAGTTTGCGTCTGAACACTGAAGCTTTCTTT. Translated: CASSLRLNTEAFF.

This clone was seen a few times. The chain is built from TRBV7-8 and TRBJ1-5, with 8 bases matching TRBD1. The CDR3 has 17 residues. Losses at the gene ends were 5 bases for V and 1 base for J; bases not matched to a gene: 10. Germline V lookup: CDR1 SGHVS, CDR2 FQNEAQ. The CDR3 protein is CASSTEGTGVSNQPQHF. CDR3 nucleotides: TGTGCCAGCAGCACTGAGGGGACAGGCGTCAGCAATCAGCCCCAGCATTTT.

The chain uses TRBV14 and TRBJ1-6; TRBD1 matches 9 bases. The CDR3 totals 14 residues. CDR1 is SGHDN, CDR2 FVKESK, per germline. J lost 7 bases, V lost 5 bases, and 3 bases had no gene match. CDR3 nucleotides: TGTGCCAGCAGCAGCGACAGGGGGAATTCACCCCTCCACTTT. Protein: CASSSDRGNSPLHF.

The chain couples TRBV24-1 to TRBJ2-3, with 12 bases identical to TRBD1. Germline trimming cut 4 bases from V and 6 bases from J; bases unmatched to any gene: 7. This CDR3 is built from 16 residues. CDR1 and CDR2 from the germline V gene are KGHDR and SFDVKD. Here the CDR3 DNA reads TGTGCCACCAGTGACTCCGGGACAGGGGGCGTGGATACGCAGTATTTT. This encodes CATSDSGTGGVDTQYF.

The chain is built from TRBV7-9 and TRBJ2-7, with TRBD1 matching 7 bases. Trimming at V came to 2 bases and at J to 2 bases, leaving 6 bases not matched to a gene. The CDR3 contains 15 residues. Germline CDR1 and CDR2: SEHNR and FQNEAQ (reference sequence). This CDR3 is CASSLPRTGAYEQYF. CDR3 bases: TGTGCCAGCAGCTTACCACGAACAGGGGCCTACGAGCAGTACTTC.

This clone occurred a few times. V and J are TRBV27 and TRBJ2-3, with D possibly matching TRBD2 (5 bases). The CDR3 covers 15 residues. Germline CDR1 reads MNHEY; CDR2 reads SMNVEV (reference sequence). Trimming shortened V by 5 bases and J by 0 bases, and 12 bases separated the two germline ends. The CDR3 region is CASSPLGRSTDTQYF. The CDR3, as DNA: TGTGCCAGCAGTCCCCTAGGGAGAAGCACAGATACGCAGTATTTT.

The rearrangement links TRBV5-4 to TRBJ2-5; 7 bases map to TRBD2. From germline, CDR1 is SGHNT and CDR2 YYREEE (reference sequence). The ends lost 4 bases at V and 2 bases at J; junction bases unmatched: 8. CDR3 length: 15 residues. The CDR3 DNA sequence: TGTGCCAGCAGCCCGGAGGGGCGGGGGCAAGAGACCCAGTACTTC. Encoded protein: CASSPEGRGQETQYF.

The chain carries TRBV5-1 and TRBJ1-1; D unclear. Germline-derived CDR1 and CDR2 are SGHRS and YFSETQ. V lost 0 bases, J lost 1 base, and 13 bases lay in between. The CDR3 sequence is 16 residues long. The CDR3 reads CASSLDLSRGNTEAFF. The CDR3 bases are TGCGCCAGCAGCTTGGATCTGTCCCGGGGGAACACTGAAGCTTTCTTT.

V and J are TRBV5-1 and TRBJ1-2; D gene ambiguous. The V end was cut by 2 bases, the J end by 6 bases, with 11 bases between. Germline CDR1 SGHRS, CDR2 YFSETQ. The CDR3 contains 13 residues. CDR3 region: CASSLRERDGYTF. The CDR3 DNA is TGCGCCAGCAGCTTAAGGGAGAGGGATGGCTACACCTTC.

The chain employs TRBV5-4 and TRBJ1-6; tentatively, D is TRBD1 (5 bases). CDR3 length equals 17 residues. The ends were cut back, 5 bases at V and 7 bases at J, with 22 bases in the middle. Per the germline V gene, CDR1 is SGHNT and CDR2 is YYREEE (reference sequence). The CDR3 loop reads CASSLYTTWGENSPLHF. The CDR3 bases are TGTGCCAGCAGTCTTTATACCACTTGGGGGGAGAATTCACCCCTCCACTTT.

V is TRBV5-8 and J is TRBJ1-5, with TRBD1 as a possible D gene (5 bases). Trimming shortened V by 8 bases and J by 5 bases, and 11 bases separated the two germline ends. The CDR3 consists of 12 residues. The germline V gene has CDR1 SGHTS and CDR2 YDEGEE. The CDR3 here is CASQTGYQPQHF. CDR3 nucleotide sequence: TGTGCCAGTCAAACAGGTTATCAGCCCCAGCATTTT.

V and J are TRBV19 and TRBJ2-2; TRBD1 is a possible D gene (5 bases). The CDR3 is 15 amino acids. Germline assignment: CDR1 LNHDA and CDR2 SQIVND (reference sequence). V lost 3 bases, J lost 4 bases, and 12 bases lay in between. CDR3 sequence reads: CASSIQGWSTGELFF. In DNA form, the CDR3 reads TGTGCCAGTAGTATCCAGGGATGGAGCACCGGGGAGCTGTTTTTT.

The chain joins TRBV7-2 to TRBJ1-2; D unresolved. The germline V gene has CDR1 SGHTA and CDR2 FQGNSA. The CDR3 is 16 amino acids. The V end was cut by 2 bases, the J end by 4 bases, with 17 bases between. CDR3 in amino acids: CASSLLIGTVSYGYTF. CDR3 sequence (DNA): TGTGCCAGCAGCTTACTCATCGGTACAGTTAGCTATGGCTACACCTTC.

This chain joins TRBV7-9 and TRBJ1-6, with 8 bases lining up with TRBD1. Germline CDR1 SEHNR, CDR2 FQNEAQ (reference sequence). V lost 0 bases and J lost 13; bases outside the gene matches: 20. CDR3 size: 19 residues. CDR3 nucleotide sequence: TGTGCCAGCAGCTTAGCACCGGGACAGGCTGGTCCGACCCGTGAGCCCCTCCACTTT. Translation: CASSLAPGQAGPTREPLHF.

The chain employs TRBV10-3 and TRBJ2-3; 12 bases agree with TRBD2. The V gene's germline CDR1 is ENHRY and CDR2 SYGVKD. There are 15 residues in the CDR3. V was pared by 6 bases and J by 0 bases, with 1 base of the junction left unmatched. CDR3 sequence: CAISGLAGSTDTQYF. For the CDR3, the DNA is TGTGCCATCAGCGGACTAGCGGGGAGCACAGATACGCAGTATTTT.

There are a few counts of this clone. The chain recombines TRBV29-1 with TRBJ1-2; no definite D call. Germline loops: CDR1 SQVTM, CDR2 ANQGSEA. The CDR3 totals 13 residues. Trimming removed 3 bases at V and 8 bases at J, with 16 bases between. CDR3 coding DNA: TGCAGCGTTGAGTGGTCAACCCGCGGGGGCTACACCTTC. Protein product: CSVEWSTRGGYTF.

The chain carries TRBV7-9 and TRBJ1-1; 9 bases agree with TRBD1. The CDR3 runs to 11 residues. V was clipped by 5 bases and J by 14 bases; unmatched bases: 6. CDR1 and CDR2 from the germline V gene are SEHNR and FQNEAQ (reference sequence). Here the CDR3 DNA reads TGTGCCAGCAGCCTTGGACAGGGGAGCTTCTTT. Its translation is CASSLGQGSFF.

The gene calls are TRBV7-2 and TRBJ2-5, with 15 bases matching TRBD2. Losses at the gene ends were 5 bases for V and 0 bases for J; bases not matched to a gene: 7. The CDR3 totals 18 residues. Germline CDR1 SGHTA, CDR2 FQGNSA. CDR3 residues: CASSRTGTSGGYQETQYF. CDR3 sequence (DNA): TGTGCCAGCAGCCGTACCGGGACTAGCGGGGGGTACCAAGAGACCCAGTACTTC.

This chain joins TRBV10-1 and TRBJ1-5; possibly TRBD1 for D (6 bases). The CDR3 is 13 residues long. V shed 4 bases and J shed 5 bases, with 9 bases lying between them. Germline V gene lookup returns CDR1 WNHNN and CDR2 SYGVQD (reference sequence). The CDR3 here is CASSGTADQPQHF. The CDR3 DNA reads as TGCGCCAGCAGTGGGACAGCCGATCAGCCCCAGCATTTT.